Listed here is a single T cell receptor beta chain. The method was immunoSEQ multiplex PCR; TCRdb's version includes in-frame clones alone and lacks a portion of them. The sample shows about 110,000 clones, 89% of them seen only once. The trim removed 7 bases at V and 0 bases at J, leaving 11 bases unmatched. Germline V gene sequence: CDR1 SEHNR, CDR2 FQNEAQ (reference sequence). This CDR3 has 17 amino acids. The sample originates from a study of blood T cell repertoires in COVID-19. Study information: PBMCs, B-cell-depleted T cells, or T cells were the source of the cDNA or gDNA that made up the material.

This sequence originates from a man aged 35 to 55 with active or convalescent COVID-19. This chain uses TRBV7-9 with TRBJ1-4; 7 bases fit TRBD1. Sequences were obtained from peripheral blood. For the CDR3, the DNA is TGTGCCAGCACCCAAGTCGGACAGGATACAACTAATGAAAAACTGTTTTTT. It specifies CASTQVGQDTTNEKLFF.